Included here is one TCR beta chain sequence, with context. This clone was observed a handful of times. This receptor's antigen is unknown. There are no base qualities to consult, and no much larger clone falls within one base. V was cut back by 3 bases and J by 4 bases, leaving a gap of 16 bases between them. The CDR3 covers 15 residues, taking in both the cysteine and the phenylalanine. Solely the CDR3 DNA is kept, with 45 bases framed from the first base. The germline V gene yields LGHNA for CDR1 and YNFKEQ for CDR2. TCRbeta CDR3 regions were amplified from genomic DNA using the immunoSEQ Assay, a bias-controlled multiplex PCR. In the source study's methods: The number of nucleated cells in each sample was estimated from the amplification of reference gene primers within the assay. To quantify the absolute abundance of each unique TCRbeta CDR3 rearrangement, sequence reads were collapsed and filtered. Productive Simpson clonality was computed per sample as the square root of Simpson's diversity index over productive rearrangements. TCRdb obtained this table from immuneACCESS and retained in-frame rearrangements with V and J assigned. These tables miss some clones; where compared with another copy, unresolved V genes account for less than half of the shortfall, and the remainder is unexplained. V, J and clone size are those of that table, while D and trimming were read from the DNA. Across this sample there are under 200,000 clones, with over 75% seen only once. Jointly, the top ten make up more than 9.5% of the sample.

The data derive from a study of blood T cell repertoires in COVID-19 (dated by TCRdb to about 2020). With regard to the full study: Samples from collaborators originated in the United States, Italy and Spain and spanned both the acute and convalescent phases of COVID-19. The material from the prospective study consisted of cDNA or gDNA derived from T cells, B-cell-depleted T cells, or PBMCs. The repertoires were released in a freely available public database intended as a resource for research on the immune response to SARS-CoV-2. Samples were obtained from the ongoing ImmuneRACE study (first 160 participants) and from about 1,300 subjects provided by 6 global collaborators. Sample metadata almost always included a de-identified subject ID, COVID-19 status, age in years and sex. The dataset comprised deeply sampled blood TCRbeta repertoires from subjects exposed to, actively infected with, or recovered from COVID-19. Where available, HLA class I and class II types were obtained from metadata supplied by the sample provider rather than from assay-based typing.

Enrolling through a virtual design, the prospective study's participants ranged in age from roughly 18 to 90 years and lived across 24 United States geographic areas. In the prospective study, participants were assigned to cohorts based on the clinical history participants reported in a screening survey and a study questionnaire. ImmuneRACE Cohort 3 recovered participants were defined by two consecutive negative NP/OP PCR tests, healthcare professional clearance, or symptom resolution. In the prospective study, whole blood, serum and a nasopharyngeal or oropharyngeal swab were collected from each participant by mobile phlebotomists. Participants in the prospective study had the option to provide additional blood draws and questionnaires over a roughly 2-month period. Before DNA extraction, blood samples from the prospective study were shipped at room temperature or frozen. Findings and caveats that apply to the study as a whole: How much clinical and demographic metadata was included differed by source and by participant, and the metadata was provided uncurated.

The V and J segments used are TRBV4-2 and TRBJ2-7, with TRBD2 tentatively as D gene (5 bases match). Sequenced input: PBMCs or T cells enriched from blood (not recorded which). The source of this sequence is a man aged 45-65 years who had recovered from COVID-19. CDR3 sequence: CASSQTGIKGYEQYF. The DNA sequence reads TGTGCCAGCAGCCAGACCGGGATTAAGGGTTACGAGCAGTACTTC.